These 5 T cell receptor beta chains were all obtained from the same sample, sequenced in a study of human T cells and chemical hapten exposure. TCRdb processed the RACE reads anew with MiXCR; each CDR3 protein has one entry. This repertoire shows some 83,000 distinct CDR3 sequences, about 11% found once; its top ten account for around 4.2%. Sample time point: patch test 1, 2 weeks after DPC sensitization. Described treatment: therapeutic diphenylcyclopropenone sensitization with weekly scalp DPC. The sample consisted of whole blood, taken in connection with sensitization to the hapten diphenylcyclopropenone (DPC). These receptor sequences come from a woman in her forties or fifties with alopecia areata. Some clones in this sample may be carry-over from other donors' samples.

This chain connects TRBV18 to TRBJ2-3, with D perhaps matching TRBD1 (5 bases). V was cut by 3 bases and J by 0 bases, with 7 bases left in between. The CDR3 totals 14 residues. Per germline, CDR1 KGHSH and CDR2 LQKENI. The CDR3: CASSPDISTDTQYF. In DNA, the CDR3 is TGTGCCAGCTCACCGGACATTAGCACAGATACGCAGTATTTT.

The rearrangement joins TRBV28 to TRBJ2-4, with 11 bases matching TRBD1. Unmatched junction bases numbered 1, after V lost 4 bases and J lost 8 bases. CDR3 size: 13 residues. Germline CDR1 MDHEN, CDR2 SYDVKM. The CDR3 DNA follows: TGTGCCAGCAGTTGGGACAGGGGGGACATTCAGTACTTC. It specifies CASSWDRGDIQYF.

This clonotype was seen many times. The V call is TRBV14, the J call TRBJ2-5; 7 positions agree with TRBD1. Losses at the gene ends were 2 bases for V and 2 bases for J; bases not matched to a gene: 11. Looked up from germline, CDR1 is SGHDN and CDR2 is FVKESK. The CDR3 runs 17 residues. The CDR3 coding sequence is TGTGCCAGCAGCCAACTTGGACAGGCCCAACTACAAGAGACCCAGTACTTC. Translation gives CASSQLGQAQLQETQYF.

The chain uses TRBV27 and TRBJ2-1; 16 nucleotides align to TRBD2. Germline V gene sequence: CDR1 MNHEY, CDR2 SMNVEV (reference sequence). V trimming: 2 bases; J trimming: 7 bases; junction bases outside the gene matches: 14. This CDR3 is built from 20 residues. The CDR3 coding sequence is TGTGCCAGCAGTTTACGGGAGGGACTAGCGGGAGGGCCAGGCTTGAATGAGCAGTTCTTC. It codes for CASSLREGLAGGPGLNEQFF.

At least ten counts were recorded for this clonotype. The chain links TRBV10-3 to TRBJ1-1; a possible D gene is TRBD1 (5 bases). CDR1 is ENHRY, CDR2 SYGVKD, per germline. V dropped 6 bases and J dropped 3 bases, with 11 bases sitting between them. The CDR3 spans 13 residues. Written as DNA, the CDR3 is TGTGCCATCAGGACAAGAGGGGACACTGAAGCTTTCTTT. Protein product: CAIRTRGDTEAFF.